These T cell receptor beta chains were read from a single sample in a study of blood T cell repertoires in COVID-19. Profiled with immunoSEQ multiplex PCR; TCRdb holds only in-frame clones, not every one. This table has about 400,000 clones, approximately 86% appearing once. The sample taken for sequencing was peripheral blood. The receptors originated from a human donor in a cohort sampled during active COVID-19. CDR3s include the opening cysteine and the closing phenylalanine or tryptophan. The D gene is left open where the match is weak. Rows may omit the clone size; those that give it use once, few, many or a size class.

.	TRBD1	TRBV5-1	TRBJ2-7	CASSLAGTVTYEQYF	TGCGCCAGCAGCTTGGCCGGGACAGTTACCTACGAGCAGTACTTC
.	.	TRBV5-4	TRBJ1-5	CASSFFGGNQPQHF	TGTGCCAGCAGCTTTTTCGGGGGCAATCAGCCCCAGCATTTT
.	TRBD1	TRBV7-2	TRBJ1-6	CASSRLGQGKMDNSPLHF	TGTGCCAGCAGCCGTCTCGGACAGGGGAAGATGGATAATTCACCCCTCCACTTT
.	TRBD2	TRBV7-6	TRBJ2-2	CASSPWTSGEDTGELFF	TGTGCCAGCAGCCCCTGGACTAGCGGGGAGGACACCGGGGAGCTGTTTTTT
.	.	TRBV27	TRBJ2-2	CASSLGLAHTGELFF	TGTGCCAGCAGTTTAGGGCTAGCTCACACCGGGGAGCTGTTTTTT
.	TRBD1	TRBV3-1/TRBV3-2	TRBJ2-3	CASSHDRGRADTQYF	TGTGCCAGCAGCCACGACAGGGGGCGAGCCGATACGCAGTATTTT
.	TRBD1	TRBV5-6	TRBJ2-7	CASSWGQYEQYF	TGTGCCAGCAGCTGGGGACAGTACGAGCAGTACTTC
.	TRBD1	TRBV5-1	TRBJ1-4	CASSLGTGINEKLFF	TGCGCCAGCAGCTTGGGGACAGGGATTAATGAAAAACTGTTTTTT
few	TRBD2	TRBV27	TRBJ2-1	CASSPGLVAHNEQFF	TGTGCCAGCAGCCCGGGACTAGTGGCACACAATGAGCAGTTCTTC
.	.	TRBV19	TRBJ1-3	CASSRTGNTIYF	TGTGCCAGTAGTCGGACAGGAAACACCATATATTTT
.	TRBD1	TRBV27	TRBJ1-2	CASRPRQGWGYTF	TGTGCCAGCAGACCCCGACAGGGATGGGGCTACACCTTC
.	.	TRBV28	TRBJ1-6	CASRPTTAGQSSPLHF	TGTGCCAGCAGACCAACGACGGCAGGGCAGAGTTCACCCCTCCACTTT
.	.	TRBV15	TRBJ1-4	CATSRDAGGNEKLFF	TGTGCCACCAGCAGAGACGCGGGGGGTAATGAAAAACTGTTTTTT
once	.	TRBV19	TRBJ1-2	CASTLRGGVNYGYTF	TGTGCCAGTACCCTAAGGGGGGGGGTAAACTATGGCTACACCTTC
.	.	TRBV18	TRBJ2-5	CASSPAGLLTGETQYF	TGTGCCAGCTCACCAGCCGGACTCTTAACCGGCGAGACCCAGTACTTC
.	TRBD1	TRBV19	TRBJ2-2	CASSISRGQSTGELFF	TGTGCCAGTAGTATTAGCAGGGGGCAGAGCACCGGGGAGCTGTTTTTT
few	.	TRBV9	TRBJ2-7	CASSGGQSYEQYF	TGTGCCAGCAGCGGGGGGCAGTCCTACGAGCAGTACTTC
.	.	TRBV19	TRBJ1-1	CASSISPRENTEAFF	TGTGCCAGTAGTATATCACCCCGGGAGAACACTGAAGCTTTCTTT